This paragraph covers one T cell receptor beta chain sequence. Its target is not known. The data belong to a study of T cell responses to AZD1222 COVID-19 vaccine. Study-level findings and limits: Seropositive AZD1222 recipients at baseline numbered only six or seven.

V was trimmed by 3 bases and J by 1 base, leaving 13 bases between them. Germline V gene sequence: CDR1 MDHEN, CDR2 SYDVKM. The CDR3 length is 16 residues. Clones were read by immunoSEQ multiplex PCR, and TCRdb kept only the in-frame ones, dropping some. The table has about 150,000 clones, about 93% seen once. The chain carries TRBV28 and TRBJ1-5; D call uncertain. The specimen comprised peripheral blood, sampled 28 days after the second AZD1222 dose. The clonotype comes from an adult who received the AZD1222 COVID-19 vaccine. The CDR3 sequence is CASSLAGRKSNQPQHF. The CDR3, as DNA: TGTGCCAGCAGTTTGGCCGGGAGGAAAAGCAATCAGCCCCAGCATTTT.